Listed here are 10 T cell receptor beta chains from one sample, sequenced in a study of T cells in women clearing cervical HPV infection. Produced via immunoSEQ multiplex PCR; TCRdb's table is partial and in-frame only. The sample is made up of some 31,000 clones, and the top ten hold about 2.8% of it. The specimen sequenced was blood buffy coat. The source of these receptors is a woman between 18 and 69 years old with a cervical HPV16 infection that either progressed to CIN3+ or cleared (not recorded which).

As concerns this clone: The read ends 3 residues before the CDR3 terminus; that terminus is restored from the germline J gene. This chain joins TRBV18 and TRBJ1-4; D ambiguous. Trimming left V 4 bases short and J 4 bases short, with 7 bases between. This CDR3 is built from 13 residues. Germline V CDR1 and CDR2: KGHSH, LQKENI. CDR3 region: CASSLRHNEKLFF. CDR3 bases read: TGTGCCAGCTCACTCAGACATAATGAAAAA.

In the case of this clone: The CDR3 extends 3 residues past the end of the read, so its final part is completed from the germline J gene. V is TRBV30 and J is TRBJ2-7; D not resolved. CDR1 GTSNPN and CDR2 SVGIG come from the germline V gene (reference sequence). The CDR3 sequence is 16 residues long. V was shortened by 0 bases and J by 1 base, with 16 bases between the two germline ends. CDR3 amino acids: CAWSVPPISDSYEQYF. The covered CDR3 bases are TGTGCCTGGAGTGTGCCGCCTATTTCTGATTCCTACGAG.

As for this clone: From the germline J gene comes the end of the CDR3, since the read stops 3 residues before it. V and J are TRBV10-3 and TRBJ2-7; 7 nucleotides line up with TRBD1. The CDR3 totals 14 residues. Germline CDR1 reads ENHRY; CDR2 reads SYGVKD. V was pared by 8 bases and J by 2 bases, with 9 bases of the junction left unmatched. CDR3 DNA, as far as it was read: TGTGCCATCGGGGTTAAGGGGGCCACCTACGAG. Translating it yields CAIGVKGATYE. The entire CDR3 reads CAIGVKGATYEQYF.

For this clone: The CDR3 end is not reached by the read, which stops 3 residues before it; the germline J gene fills it in. The chain joins TRBV7-2 to TRBJ1-2, with unresolved D. CDR1 and CDR2 from the germline V gene are SGHTA and FQGNSA. CDR3 length: 12 residues. The CDR3 DNA, read in part, is TGTGCCAGCAGCTACAACTATTACGAC. Protein sequence: CASSYNYYD. In full, the CDR3 is CASSYNYYDYTF.

A note on this clone: The read finishes 3 residues shy of the CDR3 end, and the germline J gene is used to complete it. The rearrangement joins TRBV27 to TRBJ2-1; TRBD1 agrees at 11 bases. The CDR3 has 15 amino acids. Germline V CDR1 and CDR2: MNHEY, SMNVEV (reference sequence). The ends lost 4 bases at V and 4 bases at J; junction bases unmatched: 3. The sequenced part of the CDR3 DNA is TGTGCCAGCAGTTCGGGACAGGGGGGGTACAATGAG. This translates into CASSSGQGGYNE. The full CDR3 reads CASSSGQGGYNEQFF.

As to this clone: The sequence runs out 3 residues before the end of the CDR3; the remainder is reconstructed from the germline J gene. V and J are TRBV20-1 and TRBJ1-5; D is undetermined. CDR1 is DFQATT, CDR2 SNEGSKA, per germline (reference sequence). The V end was cut by 3 bases, the J end by 0 bases, with 12 bases between. The CDR3 is made up of 15 amino acids. CDR3 in amino acids: CSARRRSNSNQPQHF. The CDR3 DNA, read in part, is TGCAGTGCTAGGCGGCGCAGCAATAGCAATCAGCCC.

Note on this clone: The CDR3 goes on 3 residues after the read ends, and that part is filled in from the germline J gene. The genes are TRBV4-1 and TRBJ2-5, with D perhaps TRBD1 (6 bases). Germline loops: CDR1 MGHRA, CDR2 YSYEKL. The V end was cut by 4 bases, the J end by 3 bases, with 9 bases between. This CDR3 spans 13 amino acids. CDR3 DNA (partial): TGCGCCAGCAGCCGCGCAGGGGAAGAGACC. It encodes CASSRAGEET. The full CDR3 protein reads CASSRAGEETQYF.

On this clone: The sequence runs out 3 residues before the end of the CDR3; the remainder is reconstructed from the germline J gene. The V call is TRBV6-4, the J call TRBJ2-7, with D maybe TRBD1 (5 bases). Germline CDR1 reads MRHNA; CDR2 reads SNTAGT. This CDR3 is built from 12 residues. V was pared by 6 bases and J by 4 bases, with 10 bases between. CDR3 loop: CASRAGWYEQYF. The sequenced part of the CDR3 DNA is TGTGCCAGCAGGGCAGGGTGGTACGAG.

On this clone: Sequencing ends 3 residues short of the CDR3 end; the germline J gene provides the rest. The chain links TRBV2 to TRBJ1-4; D call uncertain. Trimming removed 4 bases at V and 4 bases at J, with 4 bases between. Germline CDR1 SNHLY, CDR2 FYNNEI. This CDR3 contains 12 residues. CDR3 loop: CASSVYNEKLFF. CDR3 DNA (partial): TGTGCCAGCAGTGTGTATAATGAAAAA.

On this clone: The CDR3 end falls 3 residues outside the read, so it is completed with the germline J gene. The J gene is TRBJ2-1, the V gene TRBV11-3, with TRBD2 matching 9 bases. From germline, CDR1 is SGHNT and CDR2 YENEEA. Trimming cost V 1 base and J 6 bases; bases outside gene matches: 1. The CDR3 loop spans 14 amino acids. The CDR3 reads CASSLGGRVNEQFF. The CDR3 DNA, read in part, is TGTGCCAGCAGCTTAGGCGGGAGGGTCAATGAG.